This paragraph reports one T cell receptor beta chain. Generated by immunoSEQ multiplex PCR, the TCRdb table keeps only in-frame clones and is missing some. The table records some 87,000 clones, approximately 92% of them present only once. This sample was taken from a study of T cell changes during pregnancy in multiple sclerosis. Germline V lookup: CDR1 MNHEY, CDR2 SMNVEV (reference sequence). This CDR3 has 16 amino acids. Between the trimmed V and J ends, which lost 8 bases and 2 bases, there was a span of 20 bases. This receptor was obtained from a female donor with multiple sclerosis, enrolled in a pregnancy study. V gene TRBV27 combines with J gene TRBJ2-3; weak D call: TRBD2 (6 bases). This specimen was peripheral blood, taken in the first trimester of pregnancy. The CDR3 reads CASYPARAGTTDTQYF. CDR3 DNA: TGTGCCAGCTACCCCGCCCGAGCGGGCACCACAGATACGCAGTATTTT.